This TCR beta chain came from a study of beta chain features in type 1 diabetes. Study conclusions and caveats: People with Type 1 diabetes carried modestly yet significantly shorter TCRB CDR3s in all four CD4+ subsets. Type 1 diabetes patients had VDJ junctions that carried fewer insertions and more deletions.

Remarks on this clone: Its specificity is not known.

Investigators reverse transcribed all isolated RNA, so they sequenced expressed TCRB transcripts. The protocol was immunoSEQ multiplex PCR, while the TCRdb copy is restricted to in-frame clones and leaves out a portion. The table records around 250,000 clones, approximately 13% of them present only once. The CDR3 has 17 residues. Germline CDR1 reads MNHNS; CDR2 reads SASEGT. Losses at the gene ends were 4 bases for V and 2 bases for J; bases not matched to a gene: 8. Material for sequencing was naive CD4+ T cells from blood. The rearrangement joins TRBV6-1 to TRBJ2-3, with 11 bases fitting TRBD1. The sequence came from a man aged 25-45 years with type 1 diabetes. CDR3: CASSAILGQGATDTQYF. In DNA form, the CDR3 reads TGTGCCAGCAGTGCGATTCTTGGACAGGGGGCCACAGATACGCAGTATTTT.